Listed here is a single TCR beta chain. Its antigen is unknown. A second PCR, run for about 6 to 12 cycles, used a sample-barcoded 5' primer plus a J-beta primer mix. TCRdb recomputed calls from the 5' RACE reads with MiXCR, one row per CDR3 protein. Among 450,000 to 600,000 distinct CDR3 sequences listed, about 28% were seen once. This sample was included in a study of blood T cells in healthy people across ages. The CDR3 length is 14 residues. Deletions cut 6 bases from V and 2 bases from J, with 16 bases between. CDR1 and CDR2 (germline): DFQATT, SNEGSKA (reference sequence). Study results and caveats: Researchers report that TCR beta diversity correlated strongly with naive T cell percentage.

These data also featured in a second study, about T cells of mothers and their children.

Sequencing was carried out using blood. The clonotype was recovered from a boy between 2 and 10 years old in good health. The chain combines TRBV20-1 with TRBJ1-2, with D unclear. The CDR3 loop reads CSAPQNTENYGYTF. As DNA, the CDR3 is TGCAGTGCCCCCCAGAATACAGAGAACTATGGCTACACCTTC.